This T cell receptor (beta chain) was found in a study of cytomegalovirus exposure and HLA in healthy donors. Overall study results and limits: An Asian-associated ancestry cluster reportedly showed fewer N-insertions than the roughly 700-donor mean in a later analysis.

Concerning this clone itself: Its antigen is still unknown.

Amplification used 60 Vbeta primers and 13 Jbeta primers. Original processing notes: A follow-up analysis tallied 70 million to 80 million unique TCR beta chains, roughly 11 million shared. Generated by immunoSEQ multiplex PCR, the TCRdb table keeps only in-frame clones and is missing some. V and J calls and clone size are given by that table; D and trimming were obtained from the DNA. The table includes around 110,000 clones, 65% detected once. The CDR3 has 18 amino acids. Sequencing was performed on PBMCs. The clonotype originates from a woman between 40 and 50 years old in good health and CMV-seropositive. V gene TRBV21-1 combines with J gene TRBJ2-1; the table's D call of TRBD1 was not tested on the DNA. TRBV21-1 is shown as a pseudogene. The CDR3 region is CARPKDTRATETYNEQFF. Here the CDR3 DNA reads TGTGCCAGGCCCAAGGATACCCGGGCGACAGAGACTTACAATGAGCAGTTCTTC.